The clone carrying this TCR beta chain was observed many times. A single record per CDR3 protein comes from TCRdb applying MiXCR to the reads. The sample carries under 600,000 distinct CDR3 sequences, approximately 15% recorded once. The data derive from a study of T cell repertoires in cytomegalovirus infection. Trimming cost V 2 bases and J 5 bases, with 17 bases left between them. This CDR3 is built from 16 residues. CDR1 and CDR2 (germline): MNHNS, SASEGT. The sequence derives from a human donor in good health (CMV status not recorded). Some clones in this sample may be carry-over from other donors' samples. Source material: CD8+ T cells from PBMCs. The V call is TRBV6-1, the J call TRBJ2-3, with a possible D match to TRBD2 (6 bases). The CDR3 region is CASSEKALAREDTQYF. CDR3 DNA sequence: TGTGCCAGCAGTGAAAAGGCCCTAGCGAGGGAAGATACGCAGTATTTT.